The rows below give T cell receptor beta chains drawn from one sample of a study of T cell changes during pregnancy in multiple sclerosis. Assay used: immunoSEQ multiplex PCR; TCRdb lists only in-frame clones, some missing. Found here are tens of thousands of clones, just over 90% of them singletons; the top ten hold 1.1% to 1.5%. The starting material was peripheral blood, obtained in the second trimester of pregnancy. The source is a female donor in good health, enrolled as a control in a pregnancy study. Each CDR3 is given with its conserved first and last residue. Each record gives: D gene, J gene, clone size, V gene, CDR3 protein, CDR3 DNA. A D gene is named only where the DNA matches it firmly. Only some rows state a clone size, as once, few, many or a class for expanded clones.

>TRBD1|TRBJ2-3|-|TRBV2
CARIGTGEGAYTDTQYF
TGTGCCAGGATAGGGACAGGCGAAGGGGCCTACACAGATACGCAGTATTTT
>-|TRBJ2-3|-|TRBV18
CASSPPGIGRGTDTQYF
TGTGCCAGCTCACCACCGGGAATAGGGAGGGGGACAGATACGCAGTATTTT
>-|TRBJ2-1|-|TRBV6-4
CASSDSTGRSSYNEQFF
TGTGCCAGCAGTGACTCGACAGGAAGGAGCTCCTACAATGAGCAGTTCTTC
>-|TRBJ2-1|-|TRBV7-3
CASTPAPEYREQFF
TGTGCCAGCACCCCGGCCCCGGAGTACCGGGAGCAGTTCTTC
>TRBD2|TRBJ2-1|-|TRBV2
CASPSGSFDEQFF
TGTGCCAGCCCTAGCGGGAGCTTCGATGAGCAGTTCTTC
>TRBD2|TRBJ2-5|-|TRBV27
CASRALAGGPSGTQYF
TGTGCCAGCCGTGCTCTAGCGGGAGGGCCTTCGGGGACCCAGTACTTC
>-|TRBJ2-7|-|TRBV28
CASSKAPGEQYF
TGTGCCAGCAGTAAAGCCCCGGGCGAGCAGTACTTC
>-|TRBJ2-3|-|TRBV7-5
CVRTGCTDTQYF
TGTGTCAGGACAGGGTGCACAGATACGCAGTATTTT
>TRBD2|TRBJ2-3|-|TRBV11-2
CASSFLAGGDTQYF
TGTGCCAGCAGCTTTCTAGCGGGGGGGGATACGCAGTATTTT
>TRBD2|TRBJ2-1|once|TRBV29-1
CSVEGTSSNEQFF
TGCAGCGTGGAGGGGACTAGCAGCAATGAGCAGTTCTTC
>TRBD1|TRBJ2-2|-|TRBV6-1
CATPGTGLTGELFF
TGTGCCACCCCCGGGACAGGGCTTACCGGGGAGCTGTTTTTT
>-|TRBJ2-4|once|TRBV4-1
CASSHNTDKNIQYF
TGCGCCAGCAGCCATAACACAGATAAAAACATTCAGTACTTC
>TRBD2|TRBJ2-3|-|TRBV28
CASSSSGGFTDTQYF
TGTGCCAGCAGTTCTAGCGGGGGGTTCACAGATACGCAGTATTTT
>TRBD2|TRBJ2-1|-|TRBV7-3
CASRSVIAGKNEQFF
TGTGCCAGCAGGTCGGTAATAGCGGGAAAAAATGAGCAGTTCTTC
>TRBD2|TRBJ2-1|once|TRBV29-1
CSVFPSGRTSGYNEQFF
TGCAGCGTTTTCCCTTCGGGAAGGACTAGCGGCTACAATGAGCAGTTCTTC
>TRBD1|TRBJ2-2|-|TRBV5-1
CASSPQRTGVHTGELFF
TGCGCCAGCAGCCCCCAGAGGACAGGGGTGCACACCGGGGAGCTGTTTTTT
>-|TRBJ2-7|-|TRBV29-1
CSVESGDYEQYF
TGCAGCGTTGAGTCAGGGGACTACGAGCAGTACTTC
>-|TRBJ2-7|-|TRBV4-1
CASSQGEVEQYF
TGCGCCAGCAGCCAAGGCGAGGTCGAGCAGTACTTC
>TRBD2|TRBJ2-1|few|TRBV27
CASSETSGGTDEQFF
TGTGCCAGCAGTGAAACTAGCGGGGGGACGGATGAGCAGTTCTTC
>-|TRBJ1-3|-|TRBV5-1
CASSLSSGSGNTIYF
TGCGCCAGCAGCTTGTCTTCCGGGTCTGGAAACACCATATATTTT
>TRBD1|TRBJ2-2|-|TRBV4-3
CASSQASGGAELFF
TGCGCCAGCAGCCAAGCCTCAGGGGGCGCCGAGCTGTTTTTT
>TRBD2|TRBJ2-5|few|TRBV5-6
CASSSPSGRARETQYF
TGTGCCAGCAGCTCCCCTAGCGGGAGGGCCCGAGAGACCCAGTACTTC
>TRBD1|TRBJ2-7|-|TRBV7-9
CASSRLWDSPYEQYF
TGTGCCAGCAGCCGGTTGTGGGACAGCCCCTACGAGCAGTACTTC
>TRBD2|TRBJ2-5|-|TRBV5-4
CASSLFAGGETQYF
TGTGCCAGCAGCTTATTTGCCGGGGGGGAGACCCAGTACTTC